Presented here are 9 T cell receptor beta chains from one specimen sequenced in a study of T cell repertoires in cytomegalovirus infection (dated by TCRdb to the late 2010s). Data came from an Illumina HiSeq 1500. TCRdb reprocessed the public reads (quality trimming at Q25 with fastp, clone calling with MiXCR) and kept in-frame beta chains. Merged by CDR3 protein, the rows form single entries marked with the most common genes and DNA. Counted in this sample were 300,000 to 400,000 distinct CDR3 sequences; over 7.5% of them appeared once. Approximately 4.7% of the sample is in the top ten clones. The source material was PBMCs. The receptors here all came from a human donor in good health (CMV status not recorded). Some clones in this sample may be carry-over from other donors' samples.

A remark on this clonotype: The junction differs from germline at one of its ends, possibly a read error. The chain joins TRBV11-2 to TRBJ2-7, with 7 bases aligning to TRBD1. CDR1 SGHAT and CDR2 FQNNGV come from the germline V gene. This CDR3 comprises 15 residues. The CDR3 DNA reads TGTTCCAGCAGCCCCTTTAGGACAGGTACCCACGAGCAGTACTTC. It encodes CSSSPFRTGTHEQYF.

Many counts were recorded for this clonotype. J is TRBJ1-4 and V is TRBV19; D is ambiguous. Germline loops: CDR1 LNHDA, CDR2 SQIVND (reference sequence). Trimming shortened V by 7 bases and J by 2 bases, and 14 bases separated the two germline ends. The CDR3 consists of 15 residues. The CDR3 here is CASKAQPRTNEKLFF. CDR3 DNA sequence: TGTGCCAGTAAAGCACAGCCCAGGACTAATGAAAAACTGTTTTTT.

This clonotype was counted between two and nine times. The V call is TRBV12-3 or TRBV12-4, the J call TRBJ2-7, with D perhaps being TRBD1 or TRBD2 (10 bases each). V was clipped by 7 bases and J by 5 bases, with 24 bases between them. The CDR3 is 16 amino acids. The CDR3: CASKPGQGTSANEQYF. Written as DNA, the CDR3 is TGTGCCAGCAAACCGGGACAGGGGACTAGCGCGAACGAGCAGTACTTC.

This clonotype was detected a few times. The V call is TRBV6-2 or TRBV6-3, the J call TRBJ2-2; unclear D gene. Germline values: CDR1 MNHEY, CDR2 SVGEGT. The CDR3 is 14 amino acids. V was clipped by 2 bases and J by 6 bases, with 10 bases between them. This chain's CDR3 is CASSYGKLSGELFF. The CDR3 nucleotides read TGTGCCAGCAGTTACGGGAAGCTGTCCGGGGAGCTGTTTTTT.

This clonotype was counted only a few times. CDR3 residues: CASSQHTFSYNEQFF. The CDR3 nucleotides are TGTGCCAGCAGCCAACACACCTTTTCCTACAATGAGCAGTTCTTC. This chain links TRBV11-3 with TRBJ2-1; D is uncertain. Germline CDR1 reads SGHNT; CDR2 reads YENEEA. V dropped 5 bases and J dropped 1 base, with 12 bases sitting between them. The CDR3 consists of 15 residues.

This clonotype was counted at least ten times. The V call is TRBV12-5, the J call TRBJ2-1, with D maybe TRBD1 (6 bases). Trimming took off 1 base at V and 3 bases at J, with 10 bases between the two ends. Germline V lookup: CDR1 LGHNT, CDR2 FRNRAP. The CDR3 spans 15 residues. CDR3 sequence (DNA): TGTGCTAGTGGTTTGGGACAGGTAGGCTACAATGAGCAGTTCTTC. Amino acid sequence: CASGLGQVGYNEQFF. The whole variable domain, filled in from reference TRBV12-5 and TRBJ2-1, reads DARVTQTPRHKVTEMGQEVTMRCQPILGHNTVFWYRQTMMQGLELLAYFRNRAPLDDSGMPKDRFSAEMPDATLATLKIQPSEPRDSAVYFCASGLGQVGYNEQFFGPGTRLTVL.

At least ten counts were recorded for this clonotype. The rearrangement uses TRBV7-2 and TRBJ1-2; TRBD1 might be the D (6 bases). Trimming cost V 2 bases and J 2 bases, with 15 bases left between them. The CDR3 spans 16 residues. Per the germline V gene, CDR1 is SGHTA and CDR2 is FQGNSA. DNA of the CDR3: TGTGCCAGCAGCTTATACACAGGGCAATGGAACTATGGCTACACCTTC. It translates to CASSLYTGQWNYGYTF.

This clonotype occurred many times. The rearrangement joins TRBV7-3 to TRBJ2-5, with D unresolved. With 2 bases removed from V and 2 bases from J, the gap between germline ends came to 15 bases. Germline loops: CDR1 SGHTA, CDR2 FQGTGA. The CDR3 is 16 amino acids. DNA of the CDR3: TGTGCCAGCAGCTTAGGTCTAGGGCGCGAGCAAGAGACCCAGTACTTC. Protein product: CASSLGLGREQETQYF. Together with reference TRBV7-3 and TRBJ2-5, the CDR3 gives the full variable domain: GAGVSQTPSNKVTEKGKYVELRCDPISGHTALYWYRQSLGQGPEFLIYFQGTGAADDSGLPNDRFFAVRPEGSVSTLKIQRTERGDSAVYLCASSLGLGREQETQYFGPGTRLLVL.

The gene calls are TRBV20-1 and TRBJ1-5; D is ambiguous. The germline V gene has CDR1 DFQATT and CDR2 SNEGSKA (reference sequence). Deletions cut 1 base from V and 7 bases from J, with 11 bases between. The CDR3 spans 13 residues. The CDR3 sequence is CSARGNEKQPQHF. CDR3 bases: TGCAGTGCTAGAGGTAACGAGAAACAGCCCCAGCATTTT.